This T cell receptor (beta chain) comes out of a study of post-analysis software for immune sequencing data. Regarding the study as a whole: Samples sharing a preparation batch grouped tightly together when assessed by F measure. Controls showed significantly higher normalized Chao1 diversity than did multiple sclerosis patients. The five TRBV segments detected at higher frequency in patients than in controls included TRBV5-6, TRBV5-1 and TRBV20-1.

The CDR3 contains 15 residues. The V gene end was trimmed by 4 bases and the J gene end by 7 bases; junction bases not matched to a gene: 6. Germline V lookup: CDR1 SGDLS, CDR2 YYNGEE. Included in the TCR beta cDNA libraries were unique molecular identifiers. TCRdb analysed the PCR reads with MiXCR anew, one entry per CDR3 protein. The table lists some 890,000 distinct CDR3 sequences, about 53% of them singletons. With respect to this clonotype: Its antigen is as yet unknown.

The V gene is TRBV9, the J gene TRBJ2-1, with 12 bases fitting TRBD2. The sequence derives from a girl aged 5 to 17 with multiple sclerosis. Sequenced sample: blood. The CDR3 sequence is CASSTPSGGANEQFF. Written as DNA, the CDR3 is TGTGCCAGCAGCACGCCTAGCGGGGGGGCGAATGAGCAGTTCTTC.